The clone carrying this T cell receptor (beta chain) has a handful of counts. Its antigen is not known. The authors incorporated unique molecular identifiers into the TCR beta cDNA libraries. TCRdb used MiXCR to reprocess the PCR reads, holding one entry per CDR3 protein. In the table there are 700,000 to 800,000 distinct CDR3 sequences, roughly 27% of which are singletons. This sample is part of a study of post-analysis software for immune sequencing data. Study-wide results and limits: Several TRBV segments occurring more often in patients than controls included TRBV5-6, TRBV5-1 and TRBV20-1.

From germline, CDR1 is MDHEN and CDR2 SYDVKM. This CDR3 is 18 amino acids long. Trimming at V came to 6 bases and at J to 2 bases, leaving 14 bases not matched to a gene. This sequence was found in a girl aged 5 to 17 with multiple sclerosis. Sequenced material: blood. This sequence joins TRBV28 and TRBJ1-4; 8 bases fit TRBD1. CDR3 coding DNA: TGTGCCAGCAGAATGAAAAGGACAGGGAGCCGCACTAATGAAAAACTGTTTTTT. This gives the protein CASRMKRTGSRTNEKLFF.